The 27 T cell receptor beta chains presented below share a single source sample, sequenced in a study of T-cell memory formation after mild COVID-19 (dated by TCRdb to 2020 to 2022). The method was 5' RACE. The sequencer was an Illumina NovaSeq 6000. TCRdb reworked the public reads: Q25 trimming with fastp, MiXCR clone assembly, productive beta chains retained. Rows matching on CDR3 protein sequence are summarized as one entry with the most common DNA and genes. The sample table holds 300,000 to 350,000 distinct CDR3 sequences, of which roughly 15% were seen once. Of the sample, 22% falls within the top ten clones. Material: PBMCs or a T cell subset sorted from them (not recorded which). The receptors shown here come from a man younger than 35 who had mild COVID-19 (a few samples of this study predate the infection). The sample titles of this study are shuffled in the database, so cell type and time point are left out; the donor was told from shared clones.

The CDR3: CASREEGTGSETQYF. The CDR3 region has the DNA TGTGCCAGCAGAGAGGAAGGGACAGGGAGTGAGACCCAGTACTTC. The rearrangement joins TRBV6-2 or TRBV6-3 to TRBJ2-5; 9 bases map to TRBD1. Trimming took 6 bases from V and 5 from J; bases not matched to a gene: 10. Germline V gene lookup returns CDR1 MNHEY and CDR2 SVGEGT. The CDR3 runs to 15 residues.

This clonotype was counted between two and nine times. The chain is built from TRBV12-3 or TRBV12-4 and TRBJ2-3; no clear D. V lost 3 bases to trimming and J lost 6 bases, with 7 bases between them. The CDR3 has 12 amino acids. CDR3 amino acids: CASSFKPDTQYF. DNA for the CDR3: TGTGCCAGCAGTTTTAAACCCGATACGCAGTATTTT.

Written as DNA, the CDR3 is TGTGCCAGCAGCTTGGCTTTACAGGGCTACGAGCAGTACTTC. It specifies CASSLALQGYEQYF. The chain has TRBV5-4 and TRBJ2-7, with D perhaps TRBD1 (6 bases). Trimming stripped 0 bases from V and 3 bases from J, with 10 bases between. Germline V gene data show CDR1 as SGHNT and CDR2 as YYREEE (reference sequence). The CDR3 has 14 residues.

This clonotype occurred many times. The chain employs TRBV7-2 and TRBJ2-1; tentative D call: TRBD1 (5 bases). Germline CDR1 and CDR2: SGHTA and FQGNSA. This CDR3 is 14 amino acids long. Trimming cost V 0 bases and J 5 bases, with 8 bases left between them. The CDR3 DNA reads TGTGCCAGCAGCTTAGCGCAAGGGGACAATGAGCAGTTCTTC. Translation: CASSLAQGDNEQFF.

There are a few counts of this clonotype. This chain uses TRBV20-1 with TRBJ2-7; unclear D gene. V was cut by 1 base and J by 5 bases, with 12 bases left in between. From germline, CDR1 is DFQATT and CDR2 SNEGSKA (reference sequence). CDR3 length: 13 amino acids. The CDR3 DNA follows: TGCAGTGCTAGAGCCACGTTCGAGGACGAGCAGTACTTC. Amino acid sequence: CSARATFEDEQYF.

The V gene is TRBV2, the J gene TRBJ2-3, with TRBD2 as a possible D gene (5 bases). The CDR3 has 13 amino acids. Germline V gene lookup returns CDR1 SNHLY and CDR2 FYNNEI. V lost 7 bases, J lost 2 bases, and 10 bases lay in between. CDR3 bases: TGTGCCAGCAACGAGCGGTACACAGATACGCAGTATTTT. This sequence encodes CASNERYTDTQYF. Together with reference TRBV2 and TRBJ2-3, the CDR3 gives the full variable domain: EPEVTQTPSHQVTQMGQEVILRCVPISNHLYFYWYRQILGQKVEFLVSFYNNEISEKSEIFDDQFSVERPDGSNFTLKIRSTKLEDSAMYFCASNERYTDTQYFGPGTRLTVL.

This clonotype occurred many times. The J gene is TRBJ1-1, the V gene TRBV5-1; D remains unclear. Germline values: CDR1 SGHRS, CDR2 YFSETQ. V was pared by 0 bases and J by 7 bases, with 4 bases between. The CDR3 contains 11 residues. The CDR3 DNA reads as TGCGCCAGCAGCTTGGCAGGTGAAGCTTTCTTT. Translation gives CASSLAGEAFF. The entire variable domain, with the rest obtained from reference TRBV5-1 and TRBJ1-1, is as follows: KAGVTQTPRYLIKTRGQQVTLSCSPISGHRSVSWYQQTPGQGLQFLFEYFSETQRNKGNFPGRFSGRQFSNSRSEMNVSTLELGDSALYLCASSLAGEAFFGQGTRLTVV.

This clonotype was counted only a few times. CDR3 region: CASSLTAGQVYNEQFF. The CDR3 DNA reads as TGTGCCAGCAGCTTAACGGCAGGGCAAGTTTACAATGAGCAGTTCTTC. This chain joins TRBV7-8 and TRBJ2-1; D perhaps matches TRBD1 (5 bases). Germline loops: CDR1 SGHVS, CDR2 FQNEAQ. CDR3 size: 16 residues. The V gene lost 2 bases and the J gene lost 4 bases, with 15 bases spanning the gap.

This clonotype was seen repeatedly, ten times or more. The V gene is TRBV4-1, the J gene TRBJ2-7, with 9 bases that match TRBD1. V gave up 3 bases and J gave up 5 bases; unmatched junction bases: 2. This CDR3 has 13 residues. Germline V gene lookup returns CDR1 MGHRA and CDR2 YSYEKL. The CDR3 here is CASSQRQGDEQYV. Here the CDR3 DNA reads TGCGCCAGCAGCCAGAGACAGGGGGACGAGCAGTACGTC.

The chain's CDR3 is CASSLGELGGGYTF. The CDR3 DNA follows: TGTGCCAGCAGCTTAGGGGAGTTGGGAGGAGGCTACACCTTC. The chain combines TRBV7-9 with TRBJ1-2; no firm D call. Trimming shortened V by 1 base and J by 8 bases, and 14 bases separated the two germline ends. Germline V gene lookup returns CDR1 SEHNR and CDR2 FQNEAQ (reference sequence). The CDR3 contains 14 residues. The full variable domain, in which reference TRBV7-9 and TRBJ1-2 provide the parts outside the CDR3, is DTGVSQNPRHKITKRGQNVTFRCDPISEHNRLYWYRQTLGQGPEFLTYFQNEAQLEKSRLLSDRFSAERPKGSFSTLEIQRTEQGDSAMYLCASSLGELGGGYTFGSGTRLTVV.

This clonotype was seen ten or more times. The rearrangement links TRBV30 to TRBJ1-6; TRBD1 agrees at 10 bases. The CDR3 has 14 amino acids. The V gene end was trimmed by 3 bases and the J gene end by 8 bases; junction bases not matched to a gene: 4. Germline CDR1 GTSNPN, CDR2 SVGIG (reference sequence). Written as DNA, the CDR3 is TGTGCCTGGAGCCGGGACAGGGGTTATTCACCCCTCCACTTT. It is translated as CAWSRDRGYSPLHF.

A few counts support this clonotype. The gene calls are TRBV5-1 and TRBJ2-1; weak D call: TRBD1 (6 bases). CDR1 is SGHRS, CDR2 YFSETQ, per germline. V gave up 4 bases and J gave up 0 bases, with 11 bases separating them. The CDR3 consists of 15 residues. The CDR3 is CASSRRTASYNEQFF. The CDR3 DNA follows: TGCGCCAGCAGCCGGAGGACAGCCTCCTACAATGAGCAGTTCTTC. Variable domain in full (rest from reference TRBV5-1 and TRBJ2-1): KAGVTQTPRYLIKTRGQQVTLSCSPISGHRSVSWYQQTPGQGLQFLFEYFSETQRNKGNFPGRFSGRQFSNSRSEMNVSTLELGDSALYLCASSRRTASYNEQFFGPGTRLTVL.

The V call is TRBV7-2, the J call TRBJ1-3; D is uncertain. This CDR3 is 16 amino acids long. Trimming took off 5 bases at V and 0 bases at J, with 14 bases between the two ends. Germline-derived CDR1 and CDR2 are SGHTA and FQGNSA. The CDR3 DNA reads as TGTGCCAGCAGCACGTCTGACGTGTACTCTGGAAACACCATATATTTT. Translation: CASSTSDVYSGNTIYF.

This clonotype has only a few counts. The chain joins TRBV6-2 or TRBV6-3 to TRBJ1-1; D perhaps matches TRBD1 (6 bases). Germline V gene lookup returns CDR1 MNHEY and CDR2 SVGEGT. Trimming cost V 2 bases and J 0 bases, with 7 bases left between them. This CDR3 comprises 14 residues. The CDR3 DNA sequence: TGTGCCAGCAGTTACGCAGGGGTGAACACTGAAGCTTTCTTT. Protein sequence: CASSYAGVNTEAFF.

This clonotype has just a few counts. The rearrangement links TRBV7-2 to TRBJ2-1; D gene ambiguous. Germline V CDR1 and CDR2: SGHTA, FQGNSA. Between the trimmed V and J ends, which lost 0 bases and 11 bases, there was a span of 5 bases. The CDR3 covers 11 residues. CDR3 protein: CASSLAPQQFF. The CDR3 nucleotides read TGTGCCAGCAGCTTAGCCCCGCAGCAGTTCTTC.

This clonotype was observed many times. The chain uses TRBV7-2 and TRBJ2-3; unclear D gene. V was clipped by 0 bases and J by 9 bases, with 19 bases between them. CDR1 is SGHTA, CDR2 FQGNSA, per germline. The CDR3 runs to 16 residues. The CDR3 here is CASSLASFSQAGTQYF. In DNA form, the CDR3 reads TGTGCCAGCAGCTTAGCGTCGTTCTCCCAGGCAGGAACGCAGTATTTT.

This rearrangement joins TRBV20-1 to TRBJ2-1, with TRBD2 matching over 11 bases. The CDR3 consists of 17 residues. Trimming cost V 3 bases and J 0 bases; bases outside gene matches: 7. Germline V gene sequence: CDR1 DFQATT, CDR2 SNEGSKA (reference sequence). For the CDR3, the DNA is TGCAGTGCTAGTTCTAGCGGGGGGATTAGCTCCTACAATGAGCAGTTCTTC. Protein product: CSASSSGGISSYNEQFF.

The chain has TRBV27 and TRBJ2-1, with unresolved D. Germline V gene sequence: CDR1 MNHEY, CDR2 SMNVEV (reference sequence). This CDR3 contains 15 residues. Trimming stripped 5 bases from V and 3 bases from J, with 14 bases between. The CDR3 loop is CASSRPHGFYNEQFF. The CDR3, as DNA: TGTGCCAGCAGTCGACCCCATGGTTTCTACAATGAGCAGTTCTTC.

This clonotype has only a few counts. The chain employs TRBV4-3 and TRBJ2-6, with unresolved D. CDR1 and CDR2 (germline): LGHNA, YSLEER. V was clipped by 0 bases and J by 0 bases, with 9 bases between them. The CDR3 spans 17 residues. The CDR3, as DNA: TGCGCCAGCAGCCAAGAGGAAGGCTTCTCTGGGGCCAACGTCCTGACTTTC. Residues: CASSQEEGFSGANVLTF.

This clonotype came up many times. The chain joins TRBV4-3 to TRBJ2-5; the match to TRBD2 covers 9 bases. Trimming cost V 0 bases and J 2 bases; bases outside gene matches: 4. The CDR3 contains 16 residues. CDR1 is LGHNA, CDR2 YSLEER, per germline. CDR3 DNA sequence: TGCGCCAGCAGCCAAGACTATACTAGCGGGCAAGAGACCCAGTACTTC. This gives the protein CASSQDYTSGQETQYF.

This chain connects TRBV7-2 to TRBJ2-1; D perhaps matches TRBD2 (6 bases). The germline V gene encodes CDR1 SGHTA and CDR2 FQGNSA. The CDR3 has 16 residues. The V end was cut by 1 base, the J end by 5 bases, with 15 bases between. CDR3 nucleotides: TGTGCCAGCAGCTTAGAGTCGAGCGGGCCCCACAATGAGCAGTTCTTC. Residues: CASSLESSGPHNEQFF. The variable domain in full, with the rest retrieved from reference TRBV7-2 and TRBJ2-1, is GAGVSQSPSNKVTEKGKDVELRCDPISGHTALYWYRQSLGQGLEFLIYFQGNSAPDKSGLPSDRFSAERTGGSVSTLTIQRTQQEDSAVYLCASSLESSGPHNEQFFGPGTRLTVL.

There are a few counts of this clonotype. The gene calls are TRBV5-6 and TRBJ1-4; D uncertain. This CDR3 is built from 13 residues. The V end was cut by 4 bases, the J end by 8 bases, with 12 bases between. CDR1 is SGHDT and CDR2 is YYEEEE in the germline V gene. CDR3 bases: TGTGCCAGCAGCCCTTTGGTGTCGGAAAAACTGTTTTTT. This sequence encodes CASSPLVSEKLFF.

This clonotype appeared a few times. The chain carries TRBV6-2 or TRBV6-3 and TRBJ2-7, with TRBD1 identical over 9 bases. After removal of 7 bases from V and 6 bases from J, the junction contained 7 bases not matched to a gene. The CDR3 extends over 13 amino acids. Germline CDR1 is MNHEY and CDR2 is SVGEGT. The CDR3 sequence is CASTGTGRVEQYV. CDR3 DNA sequence: TGTGCCAGCACCGGGACAGGGCGGGTCGAGCAGTACGTC.

This clonotype has a handful of counts. The genes are TRBV3-1 and TRBJ2-3, with 7 bases fitting TRBD2. The length of the CDR3 is 15 residues. The ends lost 4 bases at V and 4 bases at J; junction bases unmatched: 8. Germline V lookup: CDR1 LGHDT, CDR2 YNNKEL (reference sequence). The CDR3 region has the DNA TGTGCCAGCAGCCGACTAGCTTTCCAGGCAGATACGCAGTATTTT. Translating gives CASSRLAFQADTQYF.

The rearrangement uses TRBV6-5 and TRBJ1-5, with 7 bases aligning to TRBD1. The CDR3 loop spans 11 amino acids. Per the germline V gene, CDR1 is MNHEY and CDR2 is SVGAGI. V lost 7 bases and J lost 9; bases outside the gene matches: 3. CDR3 sequence reads: CASTQGGPQHF. CDR3 nucleotide sequence: TGTGCCAGCACCCAGGGGGGGCCCCAGCATTTT.

The V and J genes are TRBV4-3 and TRBJ1-1; D may be TRBD1 (5 bases). Germline values: CDR1 LGHNA, CDR2 YSLEER. Deletions cut 4 bases from V and 5 bases from J, with 20 bases between. The CDR3 consists of 16 residues. The CDR3 nucleotides read TGCGCCAGCAGCCTTGAGGGGCCAGGATTAGAGACTGAAGCTTTCTTT. Its translation: CASSLEGPGLETEAFF.

The V and J genes are TRBV18 and TRBJ2-7; D call uncertain. Germline assignment: CDR1 KGHSH and CDR2 LQKENI. V lost 2 bases to trimming and J lost 5 bases, with 13 bases between them. The CDR3 spans 14 residues. The CDR3 is CASSPKGKEHEQYV. In nucleotides, the CDR3 is TGTGCCAGCTCACCAAAGGGTAAGGAACACGAGCAGTACGTC.